Listed below are T cell receptor beta chains from one sample, sequenced in a study of blood T cells in healthy people across ages. TCRdb independently ran MiXCR on the 5' RACE reads; one entry per CDR3 protein. In the table there are just over 800,000 distinct CDR3 sequences, 62% of which are singletons. Sequenced material: blood. The receptors originated from a man younger than 40 in good health. The CDR3 runs from the conserved cysteine through the conserved F or W. A D gene is named only where the DNA matches it firmly. Rows may omit the clone size; those that give it use once, few, many or a size class.

TRBJ1-1	NA	TRBV29-1	NA	CSVEVRTWGTAFF	TGCAGCGTTGAAGTCCGAACTTGGGGGACAGCTTTCTTT
TRBJ1-2	NA	TRBV3-1	NA	CASSQGTRVGLNGYTF	TGTGCCAGCAGCCAAGGAACTCGGGTCGGTCTGAATGGCTACACCTTC
TRBJ1-1	NA	TRBV9	NA	CASKQGLNTEAFF	TGTGCCAGCAAACAGGGTCTGAACACTGAAGCTTTCTTT
TRBJ2-1	TRBD2	TRBV7-9	NA	CASRLKQVGLAVNEQFF	TGTGCCAGCAGGCTAAAGCAGGTGGGACTAGCGGTAAATGAGCAGTTCTTC
TRBJ2-6	NA	TRBV4-2	few	CASSQELGSGANVLTF	TGTGCCAGCAGCCAAGAGTTGGGGTCTGGGGCCAACGTCCTGACTTTC
TRBJ2-7	TRBD1	TRBV5-1	once	CASSWGQGAWEQYF	TGCGCCAGCAGCTGGGGACAGGGGGCCTGGGAGCAGTACTTC
TRBJ2-7	TRBD1	TRBV5-1	NA	CASSNGQASYEQYF	TGCGCCAGCAGCAACGGACAGGCATCCTACGAGCAGTACTTC
TRBJ1-2	NA	TRBV29-1	few	CSVEPGYGGYTF	TGCAGCGTTGAACCGGGGTATGGGGGCTACACCTTC
TRBJ2-7	NA	TRBV20-1	NA	CSALGGSYEQYF	TGCAGTGCCCTGGGCGGGTCCTACGAGCAGTACTTC
TRBJ2-3	TRBD2	TRBV20-1	few	CSATSGGSKNARDTQYF	TGCAGTGCTACTAGCGGGGGGTCCAAAAACGCAAGGGATACGCAGTATTTT
TRBJ2-7	NA	TRBV20-1	NA	CSARQDYEQYF	TGCAGTGCTAGGCAAGACTACGAGCAGTACTTC
TRBJ1-5	NA	TRBV20-1	NA	CSARGLPGQYQPQHF	TGCAGTGCTAGAGGGCTCCCGGGGCAATATCAGCCCCAGCATTTT
TRBJ2-1	TRBD1	TRBV7-2	NA	CASSLGSVGQGVPNEQFF	TGTGCCAGCAGCTTAGGGAGTGTGGGGCAGGGGGTACCTAATGAGCAGTTCTTC
TRBJ2-4	TRBD2	TRBV6-2/TRBV6-3	NA	CASSYSAFSGVFGLTKNIQYF	TGTGCCAGCAGTTACTCGGCCTTTAGCGGGGTATTTGGGCTGACCAAAAACATTCAGTACTTC
TRBJ2-7	NA	TRBV6-2/TRBV6-3	many	CASSYSNEQYF	TGTGCCAGCAGTTACTCGAACGAGCAGTACTTC
TRBJ1-2	TRBD1	TRBV9	NA	CASSGPTYRGGYTF	TGTGCCAGCAGCGGACCGACCTACAGGGGAGGCTACACCTTC
TRBJ2-5	TRBD2	TRBV7-2	NA	CASSPVGSGGQETQYF	TGTGCCAGCAGCCCTGTGGGTAGCGGGGGACAAGAGACCCAGTACTTC
TRBJ1-4	TRBD1	TRBV12-3/TRBV12-4	NA	CASSFGTGGNEKLFF	TGTGCCAGCAGTTTTGGAACAGGGGGAAATGAAAAACTGTTTTTT
TRBJ1-5	NA	TRBV12-3/TRBV12-4	few	CASSQGPNQPQHF	TGTGCCAGCAGTCAGGGGCCCAATCAGCCCCAGCATTTT
TRBJ2-7	TRBD2	TRBV7-9	NA	CASSSTSGVAYEQYF	TGTGCCAGCAGCTCAACTAGCGGGGTCGCCTACGAGCAGTACTTC
TRBJ2-6	NA	TRBV9	NA	CASTGVAGANVLTF	TGTGCCAGCACAGGGGTGGCTGGGGCCAACGTCCTGACTTTC
TRBJ2-5	TRBD2	TRBV27	NA	CASSLTLSGGARETQYF	TGTGCCAGCAGTTTAACCCTTAGCGGGGGGGCCCGTGAGACCCAGTACTTC
TRBJ2-1	NA	TRBV15	NA	CATSWRDEQFF	TGTGCCACCAGCTGGAGGGATGAGCAGTTCTTC
TRBJ2-7	TRBD2	TRBV12-3/TRBV12-4	few	CASTRGCGTSGKDEQYF	TGTGCCAGCACCAGAGGGTGCGGGACTAGCGGAAAGGACGAGCAGTACTTC
TRBJ2-4	TRBD2	TRBV29-1	NA	CSAPRPGLAELENQYF	TGCAGCGCTCCCCGTCCGGGACTAGCGGAACTTGAGAACCAGTACTTC
TRBJ2-3	NA	TRBV24-1	NA	CATSDDQGRTTDTQYF	TGTGCCACCAGTGATGACCAGGGTAGGACGACAGATACGCAGTATTTT
TRBJ2-3	NA	TRBV4-1	many	CASSQGDFGGTDTQYF	TGCGCCAGCAGCCAAGGCGACTTCGGCGGCACAGATACGCAGTATTTT
TRBJ2-2	TRBD2	TRBV6-5	NA	CASSYSTARGGYGELFF	TGTGCCAGCAGTTACTCGACGGCGCGGGGGGGCTACGGGGAGCTGTTTTTT
TRBJ2-7	NA	TRBV4-3	once	CASSQGSVTYEQYF	TGCGCCAGCAGCCAAGGTTCCGTAACCTACGAGCAGTACTTC
TRBJ2-5	NA	TRBV15	once	CATSPPTGVVETQYF	TGTGCCACCAGCCCACCCACAGGCGTTGTTGAGACCCAGTACTTC
TRBJ2-1	TRBD1	TRBV7-9	NA	CASSTRDRGRYNEQFF	TGTGCCAGCAGCACTCGGGACAGGGGGCGCTACAATGAGCAGTTCTTC
TRBJ1-1	NA	TRBV4-3	once	CASSQDRSTLKNTEAFF	TGCGCCAGCAGCCAAGACCGCTCAACCCTTAAGAACACTGAAGCTTTCTTT
TRBJ2-7	TRBD1	TRBV3-1	few	CASSWTGRYEQYF	TGTGCCAGCAGCTGGACAGGGCGTTACGAGCAGTACTTC
TRBJ1-2	NA	TRBV6-5	NA	CASGRGGAYGYTF	TGTGCCAGCGGCCGCGGGGGGGCGTATGGCTACACCTTC
TRBJ2-6	TRBD1	TRBV11-3	NA	CASSLATGGGSGANVLTF	TGTGCCAGCAGCCTGGCCACAGGGGGTGGATCTGGGGCCAACGTCCTGACTTTC
TRBJ2-1	NA	TRBV29-1	few	CSVEAGNEQFF	TGCAGCGTTGAGGCAGGGAATGAGCAGTTCTTC
TRBJ2-7	NA	TRBV5-1	many	CASSAPDMTPPYEQYF	TGCGCCAGCAGCGCACCCGATATGACACCACCCTACGAGCAGTACTTC
TRBJ2-3	NA	TRBV7-2	once	CASSWAGGTSADTQYF	TGTGCCAGCAGCTGGGCTGGGGGCACTAGCGCAGATACGCAGTATTTT
TRBJ2-7	NA	TRBV11-1	few	CASSFNPRQRGSAASSPYEQYF	TGTGCCAGCAGCTTTAATCCGCGGCAAAGGGGGTCGGCAGCTAGCTCTCCCTACGAGCAGTACTTC
TRBJ1-5	NA	TRBV27	once	CASSATGYQPQHF	TGTGCCAGCAGTGCGACAGGTTATCAGCCCCAGCATTTT
TRBJ2-6	NA	TRBV5-4	NA	CASSLRGGLVSGANVLTF	TGTGCCAGCAGCTTAAGGGGGGGCCTAGTTTCCGGGGCCAACGTCCTGACTTTC
TRBJ2-7	NA	TRBV27	NA	CASSPPGYPYEQYF	TGTGCCAGCAGTCCCCCGGGATATCCCTACGAGCAGTACTTC
TRBJ1-2	NA	TRBV9	NA	CASSQTDGYGYTF	TGTGCCAGCAGCCAGACAGACGGCTATGGCTACACCTTC
TRBJ1-6	NA	TRBV30	once	CAWSIRQNLSPLHF	TGTGCCTGGAGTATCAGGCAGAACCTATCACCCCTCCACTTT